The T cell receptor (beta chain) under discussion was sequenced for a study of blood T cell repertoires in COVID-19. Original processing methods: Amplification with reference gene primers provided the estimates of nucleated cell counts. The assay was immunoSEQ multiplex PCR, and TCRdb's table has in-frame clones only and misses some. V, J and clone size are taken as reported in that table, and D and trimming were inferred from the DNA itself. The sample includes just over 650,000 clones, about 90% seen only once; the top ten take roughly 0.25%. Deletions cut 5 bases from V and 5 bases from J, with 13 bases between. CDR1 and CDR2 (germline): SGHRS, YFSETQ. The CDR3 has 13 residues.

The source is a young woman with acute or convalescent COVID-19. The rearrangement links TRBV5-1 to TRBJ1-1; D is unresolved. The sequenced sample was peripheral blood. The CDR3 nucleotides are TGCGCCAGCAGTGAGGCGGCGGGGACTGAAGCTTTCTTT. Its translation is CASSEAAGTEAFF.